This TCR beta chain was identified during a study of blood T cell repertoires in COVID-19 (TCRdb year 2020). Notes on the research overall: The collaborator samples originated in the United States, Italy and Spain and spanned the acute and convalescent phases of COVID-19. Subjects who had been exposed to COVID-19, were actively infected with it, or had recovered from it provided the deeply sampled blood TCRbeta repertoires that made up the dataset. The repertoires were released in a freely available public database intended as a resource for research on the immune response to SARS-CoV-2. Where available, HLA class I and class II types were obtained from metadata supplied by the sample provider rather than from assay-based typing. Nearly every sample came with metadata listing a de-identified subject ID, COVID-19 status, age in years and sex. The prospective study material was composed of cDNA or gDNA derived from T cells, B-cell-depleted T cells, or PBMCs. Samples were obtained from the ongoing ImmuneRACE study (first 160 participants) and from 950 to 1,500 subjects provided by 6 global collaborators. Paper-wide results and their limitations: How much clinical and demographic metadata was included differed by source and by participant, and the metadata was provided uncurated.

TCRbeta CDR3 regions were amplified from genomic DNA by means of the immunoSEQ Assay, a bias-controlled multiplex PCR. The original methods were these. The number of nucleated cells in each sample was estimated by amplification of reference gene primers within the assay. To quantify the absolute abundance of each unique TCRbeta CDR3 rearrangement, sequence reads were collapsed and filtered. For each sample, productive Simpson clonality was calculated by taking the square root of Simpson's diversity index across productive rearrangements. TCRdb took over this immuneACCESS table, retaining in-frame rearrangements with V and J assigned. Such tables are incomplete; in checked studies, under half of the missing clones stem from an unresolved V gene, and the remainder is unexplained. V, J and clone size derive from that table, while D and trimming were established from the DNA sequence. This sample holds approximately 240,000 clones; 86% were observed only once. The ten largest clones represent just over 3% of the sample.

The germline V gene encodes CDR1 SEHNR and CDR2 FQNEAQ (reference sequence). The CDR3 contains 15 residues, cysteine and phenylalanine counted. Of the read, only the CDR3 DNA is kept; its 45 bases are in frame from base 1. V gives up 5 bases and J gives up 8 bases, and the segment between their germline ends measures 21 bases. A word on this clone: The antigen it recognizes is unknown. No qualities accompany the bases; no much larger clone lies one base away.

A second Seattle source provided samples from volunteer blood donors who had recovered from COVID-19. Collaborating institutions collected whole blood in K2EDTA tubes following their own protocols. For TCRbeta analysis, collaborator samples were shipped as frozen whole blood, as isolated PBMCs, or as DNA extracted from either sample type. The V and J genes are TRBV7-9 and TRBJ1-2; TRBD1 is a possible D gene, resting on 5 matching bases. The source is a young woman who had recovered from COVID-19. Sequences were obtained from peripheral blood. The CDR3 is CASSPGGTKALGYTF. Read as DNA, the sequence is TGTGCCAGCAGCCCCGGAGGGACCAAGGCTCTAGGCTACACCTTC.